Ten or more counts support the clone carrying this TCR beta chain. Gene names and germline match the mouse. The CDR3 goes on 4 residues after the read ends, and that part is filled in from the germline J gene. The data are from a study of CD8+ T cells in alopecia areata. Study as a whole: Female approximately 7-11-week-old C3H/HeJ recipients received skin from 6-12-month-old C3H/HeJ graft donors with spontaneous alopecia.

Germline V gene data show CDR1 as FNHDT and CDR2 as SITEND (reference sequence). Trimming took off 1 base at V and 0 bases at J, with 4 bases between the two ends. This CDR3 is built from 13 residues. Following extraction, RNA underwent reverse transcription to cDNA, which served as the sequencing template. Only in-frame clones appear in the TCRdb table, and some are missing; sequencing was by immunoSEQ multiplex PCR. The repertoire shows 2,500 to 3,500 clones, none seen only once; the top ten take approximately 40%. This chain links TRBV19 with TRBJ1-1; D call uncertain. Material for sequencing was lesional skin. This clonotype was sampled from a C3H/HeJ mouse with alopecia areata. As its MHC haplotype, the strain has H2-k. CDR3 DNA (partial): TGTGCCAGCAGTATACAGCAGAACACA. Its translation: CASSIQQNT. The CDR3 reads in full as CASSIQQNTEVFF.